Listed here are 23 T cell receptor beta chains from one sample, sequenced in a study of T-cell reconstitution after alpha-beta-depleted transplantation in children. Molecular barcoding with unique molecular identifiers was used for the TCRbeta library. TCRdb ran MiXCR on the PCR reads and lists one entry per CDR3 protein. The data hold about 580,000 distinct CDR3 sequences, with roughly 23% observed a single time. The sequences come from PBMCs, mostly from graft donor cells, collected 360 days after TCRalphabeta/CD19-depleted stem cell transplant. Receptors were obtained from a boy under three years old who had a stem cell transplant for acute myeloid leukemia, so the T cells may come from the graft donor.

In this sample, this clonotype turned up a few times. The rearrangement joins TRBV27 to TRBJ2-1, with D perhaps assigned TRBD1 or TRBD2 (5 bases each). Germline V gene lookup returns CDR1 MNHEY and CDR2 SMNVEV (reference sequence). Deletions cut 5 bases from V and 6 bases from J, with 17 bases between. The CDR3 covers 15 residues. The CDR3 sequence is CASSPRSGHFNEQFF. The CDR3 coding sequence is TGTGCCAGCAGTCCCCGCTCGGGGCACTTCAATGAGCAGTTCTTC.

Many counts were recorded for this clonotype. The chain uses TRBV20-1 and TRBJ2-7; D might be TRBD2 (6 bases). V lost 6 bases and J lost 1, with 13 bases in between. The CDR3 extends over 13 amino acids. Germline-derived CDR1 and CDR2 are DFQATT and SNEGSKA (reference sequence). The CDR3 nucleotides are TGCAGTGCCACGGGGGTTCTATCCTACGAGCAGTACGTC. Translated: CSATGVLSYEQYV.

In its sample, this clonotype was seen many times. The chain is built from TRBV29-1 and TRBJ2-1; D could derive from TRBD1 or TRBD2 (6 bases each). CDR1 is SQVTM and CDR2 is ANQGSEA in the germline V gene. The CDR3 is 13 amino acids. Trimming removed 3 bases at V and 6 bases at J, with 12 bases between. CDR3 in amino acids: CSVDPEGGNEQFF. The DNA for the CDR3 is TGCAGCGTTGATCCGGAGGGGGGCAATGAGCAGTTCTTC.

In its sample, this clonotype was seen a few times. The DNA of the CDR3 is TGTGCCATCAGTGAGAGGTCAGATACGCAGTATTTT. Its protein product is CAISERSDTQYF. The rearrangement joins TRBV10-3 to TRBJ2-3, with D uncertain. The V and J ends lost 2 bases and 4 bases respectively, with 4 bases between them. Germline V gene lookup returns CDR1 ENHRY and CDR2 SYGVKD. The CDR3 is made up of 12 amino acids.

V is TRBV20-1 and J is TRBJ2-5; D possibly corresponds to TRBD2 (6 bases). Germline V gene sequence: CDR1 DFQATT, CDR2 SNEGSKA (reference sequence). V lost 6 bases to trimming and J lost 5 bases, with 16 bases between them. CDR3 length equals 13 residues. The CDR3 DNA follows: TGCAGTGCCATTCGGGCGGGGCACGAGACCCAGTACTTC. Translated: CSAIRAGHETQYF.

The CDR3 DNA follows: TGTGCCATCAGTCCATTTTTCCTGACAGGGGGCCAGAGGTACGAGCAGTACTTC. Translating it yields CAISPFFLTGGQRYEQYF. V is TRBV10-3 and J is TRBJ2-7, with TRBD1 identical over 10 bases. Losses at the gene ends were 5 bases for V and 4 bases for J; bases not matched to a gene: 17. CDR1 ENHRY and CDR2 SYGVKD come from the germline V gene. This CDR3 has 18 amino acids.

This clonotype was seen at least ten times. This chain uses TRBV20-1 with TRBJ2-1, with 11 bases fitting TRBD2. The CDR3 length is 14 residues. Trimming took 7 bases from V and 10 from J; bases not matched to a gene: 12. CDR1 DFQATT and CDR2 SNEGSKA come from the germline V gene (reference sequence). The CDR3 sequence: CSGASGGLELEQFF. CDR3 DNA: TGCAGTGGGGCTAGCGGGGGGCTGGAGCTGGAGCAGTTCTTC.

This clonotype showed up just a few times. The chain has TRBV12-3 or TRBV12-4 and TRBJ2-7; perhaps D is TRBD1 or TRBD2 (5 bases each). Trimming pared 4 bases from V and 0 bases from J, leaving 13 bases between. CDR3 length: 15 amino acids. DNA of the CDR3: TGTGCCAGCAGTTCGGGACCCCGGGTCTCCTACGAGCAGTACTTC. Translation gives CASSSGPRVSYEQYF.

V gene TRBV7-2 combines with J gene TRBJ1-4; no reliable D call. From germline, CDR1 is SGHTA and CDR2 FQGNSA. This CDR3 contains 15 residues. Trimming removed 2 bases at V and 8 bases at J, with 15 bases between. The CDR3 DNA follows: TGTGCCAGCAGCTTAATCGGGAGGGTTGGAGAAAAACTGTTTTTT. It specifies CASSLIGRVGEKLFF.

CDR3 loop: CSARLGNGQFF. The CDR3 DNA sequence: TGCAGTGCTAGACTCGGGAACGGGCAGTTCTTC. The chain uses TRBV20-1 and TRBJ2-1; weak D call: TRBD2 (5 bases). This CDR3 comprises 11 residues. The V end was cut by 2 bases, the J end by 12 bases, with 11 bases between. The germline CDR1 and CDR2 sequences are DFQATT and SNEGSKA (reference sequence).

This clonotype was found many times. CDR3: CASSLDSGELFF. As DNA, the CDR3 is TGTGCCAGCAGTTTAGACAGCGGGGAGCTGTTTTTT. The chain recombines TRBV28 with TRBJ2-2; maybe TRBD1 (5 bases). V lost 2 bases and J lost 7, with 5 bases in between. This CDR3 is built from 12 residues. Germline CDR1 reads MDHEN; CDR2 reads SYDVKM.

V usage is TRBV6-1 and J usage is TRBJ1-3; 10 bases map to TRBD1. Germline assignment: CDR1 MNHNS and CDR2 SASEGT. Trimming cost V 5 bases and J 2 bases; bases outside gene matches: 9. There are 17 residues in the CDR3. The CDR3 loop is CASSTGQGGFAGNTIYF. CDR3 bases: TGTGCCAGCAGTACCGGACAGGGGGGGTTCGCTGGAAACACCATATATTTT.

This clonotype came up many times. The chain combines TRBV7-6 with TRBJ2-3; possibly TRBD1 for D (5 bases). Trimming pared 3 bases from V and 7 bases from J, leaving 11 bases between. This CDR3 has 13 residues. Germline V lookup: CDR1 SGHVS, CDR2 FNYEAQ. The chain's CDR3 is CASSLRTRNTQYF. Here the CDR3 DNA reads TGTGCCAGCAGCTTGAGGACACGTAATACGCAGTATTTT.

Ten or more counts support this clonotype. V gene TRBV6-1 combines with J gene TRBJ2-1; D is undetermined. The germline V gene encodes CDR1 MNHNS and CDR2 SASEGT. Between the trimmed V and J ends, which lost 6 bases and 7 bases, there was a span of 19 bases. The CDR3 extends over 15 amino acids. CDR3: CASSPRPRAINEQFF. For the CDR3, the DNA is TGTGCCAGCAGCCCCCGACCCCGAGCGATTAATGAGCAGTTCTTC.

This clonotype was observed a few times. The chain employs TRBV6-2 or TRBV6-3 and TRBJ2-3; tentatively, D is TRBD2 (6 bases). The germline V and J ends were trimmed by 4 bases and 4 bases, with 15 bases remaining between them. Germline V lookup: CDR1 MNHEY, CDR2 SVGEGT. The CDR3 runs 15 residues. CDR3 residues: CASSSPWEAADTQYF. As DNA, the CDR3 is TGTGCCAGCAGTTCTCCTTGGGAGGCGGCAGATACGCAGTATTTT.

There are many counts of this clonotype. This chain connects TRBV29-1 to TRBJ1-2, with TRBD1 as a possible D gene (6 bases). CDR1 is SQVTM and CDR2 is ANQGSEA in the germline V gene. The CDR3 extends over 16 amino acids. V lost 3 bases to trimming and J lost 3 bases, with 20 bases between them. CDR3 protein: CSVEGMGQSDYYGYTF. The DNA of the CDR3 is TGCAGCGTTGAGGGTATGGGACAATCGGATTACTATGGCTACACCTTC.

The genes are TRBV7-6 and TRBJ2-7; 10 nucleotides line up with TRBD1. Germline values: CDR1 SGHVS, CDR2 FNYEAQ. The CDR3 extends over 16 amino acids. Trimming cost V 2 bases and J 7 bases; bases outside gene matches: 11. The CDR3 DNA sequence: TGTGCCAGCAGCTTAAAACCGGGACAGGGGATGGGTGAGCAGTACTTC. Translated: CASSLKPGQGMGEQYF.

This clonotype has only a few counts. V usage is TRBV5-1 and J usage is TRBJ1-4; no clear D gene. Trimming stripped 3 bases from V and 1 base from J, with 10 bases between. In germline, CDR1 is SGHRS, CDR2 YFSETQ. This CDR3 region has 15 residues. CDR3 bases: TGCGCCAGCAGCTCTACCGGGGAAACTAATGAAAAACTGTTTTTT. Its protein is CASSSTGETNEKLFF.

This clonotype appeared a few times. V is TRBV10-3 and J is TRBJ1-2; possible D gene TRBD1, 6 bases. CDR1 is ENHRY, CDR2 SYGVKD, per germline. V was pared by 4 bases and J by 2 bases, with 11 bases between. The CDR3 totals 14 residues. The CDR3 DNA reads as TGTGCCATCAGTGGTCTACAGGGAAACTATGGCTACACCTTC. Protein sequence: CAISGLQGNYGYTF.

V and J are TRBV7-7 and TRBJ2-1, with D perhaps assigned TRBD1 or TRBD2 (5 bases each). CDR3 length: 19 amino acids. Per germline, CDR1 SSHAT and CDR2 FNYEAQ (reference sequence). V was trimmed by 3 bases and J by 2 bases, leaving 23 bases between them. DNA for the CDR3: TGTGCCAGCAGCTTGTTGCCTCACGGGACCCAACCCACCTACAATGAGCAGTTCTTC. Its translation: CASSLLPHGTQPTYNEQFF.

This chain connects TRBV12-3 or TRBV12-4 to TRBJ1-5; TRBD1 aligns across 8 bases. The CDR3 runs to 18 residues. Unmatched junction bases numbered 13, after V lost 6 bases and J lost 0 bases. The CDR3 DNA reads TGTGCCAGCAGCCCGAGGGACAGGTCAGGGAATAGCAATCAGCCCCAGCATTTT. Protein sequence: CASSPRDRSGNSNQPQHF.

This clonotype was recorded a few times. The chain recombines TRBV12-3 or TRBV12-4 with TRBJ2-5, with 8 bases fitting TRBD1. V lost 8 bases and J lost 2; bases outside the gene matches: 16. This CDR3 comprises 17 residues. CDR3 residues: CASGRTGTVREQETQYF. The CDR3 DNA sequence: TGTGCCAGCGGCCGGACAGGGACGGTGCGTGAGCAAGAGACCCAGTACTTC.

This clonotype was detected a few times. The J gene is TRBJ2-1, the V gene TRBV7-3; D is possibly TRBD1 (6 bases). The CDR3 consists of 15 residues. Trimming removed 6 bases from V and 4 bases from J, with 16 bases in between. Germline-derived CDR1 and CDR2 are SGHTA and FQGTGA. In DNA, the CDR3 is TGTGCCAGCAGTCAGACCGGGACACCTTACAATGAGCAGTTCTTC. Translation gives CASSQTGTPYNEQFF.